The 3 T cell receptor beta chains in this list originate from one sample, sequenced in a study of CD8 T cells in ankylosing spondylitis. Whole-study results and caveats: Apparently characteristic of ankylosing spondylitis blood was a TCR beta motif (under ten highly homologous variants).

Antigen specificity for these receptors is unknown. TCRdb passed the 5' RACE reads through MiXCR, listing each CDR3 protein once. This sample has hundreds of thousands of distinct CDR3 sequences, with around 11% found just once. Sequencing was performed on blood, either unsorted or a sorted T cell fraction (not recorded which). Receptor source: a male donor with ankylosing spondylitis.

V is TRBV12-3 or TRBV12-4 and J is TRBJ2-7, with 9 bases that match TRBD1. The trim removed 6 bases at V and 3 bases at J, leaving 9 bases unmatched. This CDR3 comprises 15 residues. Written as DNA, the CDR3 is TGTGCCAGCAGCAGATACCGGGACAGGGTCTACGAGCAGTACTTC. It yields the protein CASSRYRDRVYEQYF.

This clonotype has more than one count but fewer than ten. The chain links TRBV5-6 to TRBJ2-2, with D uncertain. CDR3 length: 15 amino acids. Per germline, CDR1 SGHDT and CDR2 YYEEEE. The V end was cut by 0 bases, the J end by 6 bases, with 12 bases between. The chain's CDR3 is CASSLDGPGAGELFF. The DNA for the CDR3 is TGTGCCAGCAGCTTGGACGGCCCCGGCGCCGGGGAGCTGTTTTTT.

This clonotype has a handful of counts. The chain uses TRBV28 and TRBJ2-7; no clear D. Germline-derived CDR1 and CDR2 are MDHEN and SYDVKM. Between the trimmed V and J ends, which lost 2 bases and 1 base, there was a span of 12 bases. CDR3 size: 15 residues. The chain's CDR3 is CASSLGFTLSYEQYF. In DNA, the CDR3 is TGTGCCAGCAGTTTAGGATTTACCCTTTCCTACGAGCAGTACTTC.